Given below is one T cell receptor beta chain in context. The antigen is unknown. Unique molecular identifiers had been added to the TCR beta cDNA libraries. TCRdb independently ran MiXCR on the PCR reads; one entry per CDR3 protein. This table has about 770,000 distinct CDR3 sequences, under 60% appearing once. The data originate from a study of post-analysis software for immune sequencing data. General study findings and limits: Significantly lower normalized Chao1 diversity was found in patients with multiple sclerosis relative to controls. Batch-matched samples strongly co-clustered by F measure.

The TCR originated in a girl between 10 and 17 years old with multiple sclerosis. The sequenced sample was blood.

CDR3 nucleotide sequence: TGTGCCAGCCTCCTCAGCGGGGGCTCCTACAATGAGCAGTTCTTC. Its translation: CASLLSGGSYNEQFF. The chain couples TRBV28 to TRBJ2-1; 8 nucleotides line up with TRBD2. Germline CDR1 and CDR2: MDHEN and SYDVKM. V was pared by 8 bases and J by 0 bases, with 6 bases of the junction left unmatched. The CDR3 has 15 amino acids.